This TCR beta chain was captured in a study of cytomegalovirus exposure and HLA in healthy donors. The PCR ran on 60 Vbeta and 13 Jbeta primers. This table comes from immunoSEQ multiplex PCR, and its TCRdb copy is limited to in-frame clones, with some not included. This table lists over 100,000 clones. A word on this clone: Antigen specificity is unknown.

J lost 7 bases, V lost 5 bases, and 8 bases had no gene match. The CDR3 extends over 13 amino acids. The germline gives CDR1 SQVTM, CDR2 ANQGSEA. Study-wide results and caveats: A missense variant in DCLRE1C was later tied to TCR beta V- and J-gene trimming. Rarity characterized most TCR sequences, yet some public TCRs appeared in many donors. Presence/absence analyses assumed roughly uniform sequencing depth across donors.

The V call is TRBV29-1, the J call TRBJ1-3, with TRBD1 matching 7 bases. Sequencing used PBMCs. This clonotype was obtained from a man younger than 35 in good health and CMV-seronegative. The CDR3 DNA follows: TGCAGCGTTCGCGGGACAGTAGCTAACACCATATATTTT. Translated, it gives CSVRGTVANTIYF.